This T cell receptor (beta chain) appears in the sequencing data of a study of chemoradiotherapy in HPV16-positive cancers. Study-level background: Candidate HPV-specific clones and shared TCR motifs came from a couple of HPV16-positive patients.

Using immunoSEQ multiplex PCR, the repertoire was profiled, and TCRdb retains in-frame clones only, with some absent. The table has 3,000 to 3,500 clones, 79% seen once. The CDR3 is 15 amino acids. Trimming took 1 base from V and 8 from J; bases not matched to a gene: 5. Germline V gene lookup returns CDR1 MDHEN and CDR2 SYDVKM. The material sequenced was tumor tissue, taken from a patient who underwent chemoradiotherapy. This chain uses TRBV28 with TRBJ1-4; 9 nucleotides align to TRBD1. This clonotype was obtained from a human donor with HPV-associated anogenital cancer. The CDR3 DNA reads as TGTGCCAGCAGTTTATCTGGGACAGGGACCGAAAAACTGTTTTTT. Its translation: CASSLSGTGTEKLFF.